These T cell receptor beta chains were read from a single sample in a study of regulatory T cells in long-lasting Graves disease. TCRdb re-called the multiplex PCR reads through MiXCR, storing one row per CDR3 protein. The data show 400,000 to 500,000 distinct CDR3 sequences, with under 25% seen just once and approximately 7.8% held by the top ten. The sequenced sample was peripheral blood mononuclear cells (PBMCs), obtained when the disease was refractory, from a patient treated with antithyroid drugs. These receptors all stem from a female donor with Graves disease. CDR3s include the opening cysteine and the closing phenylalanine or tryptophan. Fields, in order: J gene, clone size, D gene, V gene, CDR3 DNA, CDR3 protein. D genes are given only for firm matches. Clone size is not always given. Where it is, it says once, few, many or a class for expanded clones.

j_call: TRBJ2-2; clone_size: many; d_call: TRBD1; v_call: TRBV20-1; cdr3_nt: TGCAGTGCTCGACCAAGGACAGGGTGGGAGCTGTTTTTT; cdr3_aa: CSARPRTGWELFF
j_call: TRBJ2-3; clone_size: NA; d_call: NA; v_call: TRBV7-6; cdr3_nt: TGTGCCAGCTCGACTATGCTCACAGATACGCAGTATTTT; cdr3_aa: CASSTMLTDTQYF
j_call: TRBJ1-4; clone_size: few; d_call: NA; v_call: TRBV5-1; cdr3_nt: TGCGCCAGCAGGAGGGACCAGGGAGGAGAAAAACTGTTTTTT; cdr3_aa: CASRRDQGGEKLFF
j_call: TRBJ1-2; clone_size: NA; d_call: TRBD1; v_call: TRBV12-3/TRBV12-4; cdr3_nt: TGTGCCAGCGGCCGCACGACAGGGGTCCATGGCTACACCTTC; cdr3_aa: CASGRTTGVHGYTF
j_call: TRBJ1-1; clone_size: NA; d_call: NA; v_call: TRBV19; cdr3_nt: TGTGCCAGTAGTACCCCGCGGCCACCTGTGAACACTGAAGCTTTCTTT; cdr3_aa: CASSTPRPPVNTEAFF
j_call: TRBJ2-5; clone_size: many; d_call: TRBD2; v_call: TRBV2; cdr3_nt: TGTGCCAGCAGTAGTGAGCGGGGCCACCAAGAGACCCAGTACTTC; cdr3_aa: CASSSERGHQETQYF
j_call: TRBJ2-5; clone_size: few; d_call: NA; v_call: TRBV2; cdr3_nt: TGTGCCAGTACGGGACATCAAGAGACCCAGTACTTC; cdr3_aa: CASTGHQETQYF
j_call: TRBJ1-2; clone_size: many; d_call: NA; v_call: TRBV29-1; cdr3_nt: TGCAGCGTAGACTATGGCTACACCTTC; cdr3_aa: CSVDYGYTF
j_call: TRBJ1-2; clone_size: NA; d_call: TRBD1; v_call: TRBV19; cdr3_nt: TGTGCCAGTCTCCATACGACAGGGGGCTATGGCTACACCTTC; cdr3_aa: CASLHTTGGYGYTF
j_call: TRBJ2-7; clone_size: NA; d_call: TRBD1; v_call: TRBV25-1; cdr3_nt: TGTGCCAGCAAAACCGGGACAGGGGTTCGCGAGCAGTACTTC; cdr3_aa: CASKTGTGVREQYF
j_call: TRBJ2-5; clone_size: many; d_call: NA; v_call: TRBV7-9; cdr3_nt: TGTGCCAGCAGCACCAATGACAGGGGACTAAAAGAGACCCAGTACTTC; cdr3_aa: CASSTNDRGLKETQYF
j_call: TRBJ2-6; clone_size: NA; d_call: NA; v_call: TRBV30; cdr3_nt: TGTGCCTGGAGTTTTGCGGGGACCGGGGCCAACGTCCTGACTTTC; cdr3_aa: CAWSFAGTGANVLTF
j_call: TRBJ2-7; clone_size: many; d_call: NA; v_call: TRBV12-3/TRBV12-4; cdr3_nt: TGTGCCAGCACCGTAGCTGGTTCCCCTTACGAGCAGTACTTC; cdr3_aa: CASTVAGSPYEQYF
j_call: TRBJ2-7; clone_size: NA; d_call: NA; v_call: TRBV7-2; cdr3_nt: TGTGCCAGCAGCTTAGATCAAGGAAGCTCCTACGAGCAGTACTTC; cdr3_aa: CASSLDQGSSYEQYF
j_call: TRBJ1-6; clone_size: few; d_call: NA; v_call: TRBV7-6; cdr3_nt: TGTGCCAGCAGCCCGGTGACCTCCTATAATTCACCCCTCCACTTT; cdr3_aa: CASSPVTSYNSPLHF
j_call: TRBJ2-2; clone_size: few; d_call: NA; v_call: TRBV7-9; cdr3_nt: TGTGCCAGCCGGCGGCGGGGAAGCGGCACCGGGGAGCTGTTTTTT; cdr3_aa: CASRRRGSGTGELFF
j_call: TRBJ1-2; clone_size: once; d_call: NA; v_call: TRBV29-1; cdr3_nt: TGCAGCGTTGATTTCCAGCATAACTATGGCTACACCTTC; cdr3_aa: CSVDFQHNYGYTF
j_call: TRBJ2-1; clone_size: NA; d_call: NA; v_call: TRBV27; cdr3_nt: TGTGCCAGCAGTTTATTTGCGAGCTCCTACAATGAGCAGTTCTTC; cdr3_aa: CASSLFASSYNEQFF
j_call: TRBJ2-5; clone_size: many; d_call: NA; v_call: TRBV7-9; cdr3_nt: TGTGCCAGCAGCCACACCGCTACAGGGATAGAGACCCAGTACTTC; cdr3_aa: CASSHTATGIETQYF
j_call: TRBJ2-3; clone_size: NA; d_call: TRBD2; v_call: TRBV10-1; cdr3_nt: TGCGCCAGCAGTGAGTCGTCTGAGTCTTGGACTAGCAGCACAGATACGCAGTATTTT; cdr3_aa: CASSESSESWTSSTDTQYF
j_call: TRBJ1-5; clone_size: many; d_call: TRBD1; v_call: TRBV5-1; cdr3_nt: TGCGCCAGCAGCTTTTTGCCTACCGGGACAGGAAATCAGCCCCAGCATTTT; cdr3_aa: CASSFLPTGTGNQPQHF
j_call: TRBJ2-7; clone_size: NA; d_call: TRBD1; v_call: TRBV14; cdr3_nt: TGTGCCAGCAGCCAAGGCCGGGACAGAACCCTCTCCTACGAGCAGTACTTC; cdr3_aa: CASSQGRDRTLSYEQYF
j_call: TRBJ2-2; clone_size: few; d_call: TRBD1; v_call: TRBV19; cdr3_nt: TGTGCCAGTAGTCTAAGGACAGGGGTGACCGGGGAGCTGTTTTTT; cdr3_aa: CASSLRTGVTGELFF
j_call: TRBJ2-7; clone_size: few; d_call: TRBD2; v_call: TRBV19; cdr3_nt: TGTGCCAGTAGTCATGGGAGCGGGATTGTGGACGAGCAGTACTTC; cdr3_aa: CASSHGSGIVDEQYF
j_call: TRBJ2-7; clone_size: many; d_call: NA; v_call: TRBV11-1; cdr3_nt: TGTGCCAGCAGCTTAACTCAGGGTCTCGGTCGATACGAGCAGTACTTC; cdr3_aa: CASSLTQGLGRYEQYF
j_call: TRBJ2-7; clone_size: many; d_call: TRBD2; v_call: TRBV6-1; cdr3_nt: TGTGCCAGCAGGACTAGCGGAACCTACGAGCAGTACTTC; cdr3_aa: CASRTSGTYEQYF
j_call: TRBJ1-1; clone_size: many; d_call: NA; v_call: TRBV5-1; cdr3_nt: TGCGCCAGCAGCTTGGTTGGCGGGGTAAAGAACACTGAAGCTTTCTTT; cdr3_aa: CASSLVGGVKNTEAFF
j_call: TRBJ2-1; clone_size: NA; d_call: TRBD2; v_call: TRBV29-1; cdr3_nt: TGCAGCGTTGTTCTTCTAGCGGGAAACAATGAGCAGTTCTTC; cdr3_aa: CSVVLLAGNNEQFF
j_call: TRBJ1-2; clone_size: few; d_call: NA; v_call: TRBV29-1; cdr3_nt: TGCAGCGTTGGGACGGCTAGTGAGGTCCTCTATGGCTACACCTTC; cdr3_aa: CSVGTASEVLYGYTF
j_call: TRBJ1-2; clone_size: many; d_call: NA; v_call: TRBV6-5; cdr3_nt: TGTGCCAGCAGTTACGACAGCTGGGTTGGGGGCTACACCTTC; cdr3_aa: CASSYDSWVGGYTF